This T cell receptor (beta chain) was recorded in a study of cytomegalovirus exposure and HLA in healthy donors. Germline V gene sequence: CDR1 MNHEY, CDR2 SMNVEV (reference sequence). With V trimmed by 5 bases and J by 1 base, 7 bases remained unmatched. The CDR3 covers 16 residues. With respect to this clone: The target antigen is unknown.

The protocol was immunoSEQ multiplex PCR, while the TCRdb copy is restricted to in-frame clones and leaves out a portion. The table records fewer than 250,000 clones, 75% to 90% of them present only once. Study results and limitations: High specificity and sensitivity for cytomegalovirus status were reported for the classifier.

While the first cohort had 600 to 850 subjects, the donors belonged to the separate validation cohort of 100 to 150 subjects. Sequencing input: PBMCs. The source of this sequence is a young woman in good health and CMV-seropositive. J is TRBJ2-2 and V is TRBV27; TRBD1 matches 7 bases. CDR3 in DNA: TGTGCCAGCAGTCGGGACAGACTTATGAACACCGGGGAGCTGTTTTTT. Translated: CASSRDRLMNTGELFF.